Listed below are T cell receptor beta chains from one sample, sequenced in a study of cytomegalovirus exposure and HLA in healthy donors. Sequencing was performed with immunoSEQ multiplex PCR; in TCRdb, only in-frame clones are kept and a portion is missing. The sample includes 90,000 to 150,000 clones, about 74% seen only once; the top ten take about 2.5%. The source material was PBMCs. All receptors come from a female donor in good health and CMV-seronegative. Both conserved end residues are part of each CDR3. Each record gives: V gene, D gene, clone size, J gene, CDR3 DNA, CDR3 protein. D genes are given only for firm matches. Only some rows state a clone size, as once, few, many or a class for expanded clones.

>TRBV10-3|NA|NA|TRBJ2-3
TGTGCCATCAAGGAGGGGCCCTCCACAGATACGCAGTATTTT
CAIKEGPSTDTQYF
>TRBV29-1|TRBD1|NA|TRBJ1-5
TGCAGCGTTGAAGGACAGGGACCAGGTCAGCCCCAGCATTTT
CSVEGQGPGQPQHF
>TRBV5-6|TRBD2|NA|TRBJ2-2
TGTGCCAGCAGCTTGACTAGCGGGGGAACCGGGGAGCTGTTTTTT
CASSLTSGGTGELFF
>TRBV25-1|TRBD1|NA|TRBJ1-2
TGTGCCAGCAGTGACAACTACAGGGGTTCTAACTATGGCTACACCTTC
CASSDNYRGSNYGYTF
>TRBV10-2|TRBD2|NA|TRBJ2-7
TGCGCCAGCAGGGAAGTCGGCGGGGGGGCGAGGGAGCAGTACTTC
CASREVGGGAREQYF
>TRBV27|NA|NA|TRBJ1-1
TGTGCCAGCAGTTTATATAGGAGGGACGCTGAAGCTTTCTTT
CASSLYRRDAEAFF
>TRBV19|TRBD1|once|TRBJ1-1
TGTGCCAGTAGTATGACAGGGCTGTCTACTGAAGCTTTCTTT
CASSMTGLSTEAFF
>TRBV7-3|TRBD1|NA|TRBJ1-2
TGTGCCAGCAGCTGGGCAGGGACAGCTGGCTACACCTTC
CASSWAGTAGYTF
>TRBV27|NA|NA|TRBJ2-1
TGTGCCAGCAGTTTAAGCCGGGGGGCCAACTACAATGAGCAGTTCTTC
CASSLSRGANYNEQFF
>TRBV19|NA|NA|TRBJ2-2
TGTGCCAGTAGTCCCACAGCGGTGACCGGGGAGCTGTTTTTT
CASSPTAVTGELFF
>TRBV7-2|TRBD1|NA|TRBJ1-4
TGTGCCAGCAGCTCCCGGACAGGTTCCCCCAAACTGTTTTTT
CASSSRTGSPKLFF
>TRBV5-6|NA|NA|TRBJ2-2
TGTGCCAGCAGCTTCCTATCAGGGTCCGGGGAGCTGTTTTTT
CASSFLSGSGELFF
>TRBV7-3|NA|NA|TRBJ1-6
TGTGCCAGCAGCCACGGTACGAATTCACCCCTCCACTTT
CASSHGTNSPLHF
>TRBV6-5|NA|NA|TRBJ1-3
TGTGCCAGCAGAGAGGAGTCCGGAAACACCATATATTTT
CASREESGNTIYF
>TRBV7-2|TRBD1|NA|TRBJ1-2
TGTGCCAGCAGCTTGGGTGACAGGGTGGGCTACACCTTC
CASSLGDRVGYTF
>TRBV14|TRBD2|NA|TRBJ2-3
TGTGCCAGCAGCCAGCTAGCGGGGAAAGATACGCAGTATTTT
CASSQLAGKDTQYF
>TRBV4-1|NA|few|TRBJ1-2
TGCGCCAGCAGCCAAGGTCGGGGGGCGGGTAGCGGTGGCTACACCTTC
CASSQGRGAGSGGYTF
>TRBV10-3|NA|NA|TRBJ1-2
TGTGCCATCAGGCCCCATGAGGAGGACTATGGCTACACCTTC
CAIRPHEEDYGYTF
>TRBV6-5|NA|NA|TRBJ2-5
TGTGCCAGCAGTTACGGAGAACTCGGGACCCAGTACTTC
CASSYGELGTQYF
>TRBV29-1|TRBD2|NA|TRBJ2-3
TGCAGCGTTGGAAAAGCGGGGGTTTTCACAGATACGCAGTATTTT
CSVGKAGVFTDTQYF
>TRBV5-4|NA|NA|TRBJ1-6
TGTGCCAGCAGCTTGGAGTCAGGGAGGCAATCACCCCTCCACTTT
CASSLESGRQSPLHF
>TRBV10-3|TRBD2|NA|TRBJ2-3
TGTGCCATCGGGGGGGGACTAGCGGGGGTGGATACGCAGTATTTT
CAIGGGLAGVDTQYF
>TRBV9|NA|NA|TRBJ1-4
TGTGCCAGCAGCGAGAAAGACAGGCTTAATGAAAAACTGTTTTTT
CASSEKDRLNEKLFF
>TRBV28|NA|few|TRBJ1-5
TGTGCCAGCAGGAGGTCAGGGCGGGGGAATTGGAATCAGCCCCAGCATTTT
CASRRSGRGNWNQPQHF
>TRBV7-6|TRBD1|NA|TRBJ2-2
TGTGCCAGCAGCTTAGGGACAGGAGAAAGGGAGCTGTTTTTT
CASSLGTGERELFF
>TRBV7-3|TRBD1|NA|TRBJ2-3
TGTGCCAGCAGCCAAACAGGGGGCAGAGATACGCAGTATTTT
CASSQTGGRDTQYF
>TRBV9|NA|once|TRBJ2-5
TGTGCCAGCAGCCCCGCTTCGGTCTTGGAGACCCAGTACTTC
CASSPASVLETQYF
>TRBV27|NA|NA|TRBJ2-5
TGTGCCAGCAGTTCCCTCCCGGGAGAGACCCAGTACTTC
CASSSLPGETQYF
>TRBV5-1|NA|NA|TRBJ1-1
TGCGCCAGCAATAGGGGGGGATTGGACACTGAAGCTTTCTTT
CASNRGGLDTEAFF
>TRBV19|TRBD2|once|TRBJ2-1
TGTGCCAGTAGTACTCGACTAGCGGGGGGCGTCCACAATGAGCAGTTCTTC
CASSTRLAGGVHNEQFF
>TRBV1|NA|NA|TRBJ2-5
TGCACCAGCCCATCCCCCCCCCAGTACTTC
CTSPSPPQYF
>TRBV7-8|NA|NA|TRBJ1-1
TGTGCCAGCGGCCGGGACTACACTGAAGCTTTCTTT
CASGRDYTEAFF
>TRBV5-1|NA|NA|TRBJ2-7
TGCGCCAGCAGCGGACAGCCAGGGGACTACGAGCAGTACTTC
CASSGQPGDYEQYF
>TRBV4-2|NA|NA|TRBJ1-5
TGTGCCAGCAGCCAAGATCCAGGGCAGCCCCAGCATTTT
CASSQDPGQPQHF
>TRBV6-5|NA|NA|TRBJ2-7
TGTGCCAGCAGATCTGATAGCGAGCAGTACTTC
CASRSDSEQYF
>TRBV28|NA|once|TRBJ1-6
TGTGCCAGCAGGGGCAGGGTAGACTCACCCCTCCACTTT
CASRGRVDSPLHF
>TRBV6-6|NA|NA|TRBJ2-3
TGTGCCAGCATTAATGGGGGCTCTAGCACAGATACGCAGTATTTT
CASINGGSSTDTQYF
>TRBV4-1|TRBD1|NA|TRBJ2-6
TGCGCCAGCAGCCAGAGGGACAGGGGGCTAGGTGGGGCCAACGTCCTGACTTTC
CASSQRDRGLGGANVLTF
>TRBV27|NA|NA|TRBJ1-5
TGTGCCAGCAGTACCCAGTTAAATCAGCCCCAGCATTTT
CASSTQLNQPQHF
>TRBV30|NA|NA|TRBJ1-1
TGTGCCTGGAGTGTACGAGTGACAGTGAACACTGAAGCTTTCTTT
CAWSVRVTVNTEAFF
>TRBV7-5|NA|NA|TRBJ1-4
TGTGTCAGAAGCTCGAGGTCAGGGAATGAAAAACTGTTTTTT
CVRSSRSGNEKLFF
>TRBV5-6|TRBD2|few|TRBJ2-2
TGTGCCAGCAGCTTAGGGACTACCACCGGGGAGCTGTTTTTT
CASSLGTTTGELFF
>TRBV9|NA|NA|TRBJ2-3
TGTGCCACCGGAGATACGCAGTATTTT
CATGDTQYF
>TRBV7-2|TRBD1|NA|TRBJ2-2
TGTGCCAGCAGCTTAATGAGGCAGGGGGTCAGCGGGGAGCTGTTTTTT
CASSLMRQGVSGELFF
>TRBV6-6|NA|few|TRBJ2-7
TGTGCCAGCAGTTCCACCTATGACTCCTACGAGCAGTACTTC
CASSSTYDSYEQYF
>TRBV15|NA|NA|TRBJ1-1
TGTGCCACCAGCAGTACCGGGACTACGAACACTGAAGCTTTCTTT
CATSSTGTTNTEAFF
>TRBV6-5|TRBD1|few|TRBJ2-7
TGTGCCAGCAGGAGGGACAGCTACGAGCAGTACTTC
CASRRDSYEQYF
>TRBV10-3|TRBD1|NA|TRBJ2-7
TGTGCCATTAGCCCGACAGGGCCCGACGAGCAGTACTTC
CAISPTGPDEQYF
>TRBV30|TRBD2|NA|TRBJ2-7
TGTGCCTGGAGTGTAGGAAGCGGGGGCGACTACGAGCAGTACTTC
CAWSVGSGGDYEQYF
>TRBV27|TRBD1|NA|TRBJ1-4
TGTGCCAGCAGTTTAAACAGGGGGAGTGAAAAACTGTTTTTT
CASSLNRGSEKLFF
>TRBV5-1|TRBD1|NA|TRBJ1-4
TGCGCCAGCAGCTTGGAGGCCCGACAGGGCCTGACTAATGAAAAACTGTTTTTT
CASSLEARQGLTNEKLFF
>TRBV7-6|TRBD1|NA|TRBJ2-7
TGTGCCAGCAGCTTAGCGGGCGCGTCAGGGGGCTTTTCCTACGAGCAGTACTTC
CASSLAGASGGFSYEQYF
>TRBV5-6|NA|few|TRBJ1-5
TGTGCCAGCAGCGCCCGGGTAGGCCGCAATCAGCCCCAGCATTTT
CASSARVGRNQPQHF